The 9 T cell receptor beta chains reported below all come from one sample, sequenced in a study of radiotherapy plus CTLA-4 blockade in lung cancer. The data were produced by immunoSEQ multiplex PCR, yet TCRdb's version contains in-frame clones alone and is incomplete. The sample consists of roughly 100,000 clones, 70% to 90% of them appearing once. Sequencing was performed on peripheral blood, taken from a patient treated with radiotherapy plus ipilimumab. Receptors were obtained from a human donor with non-small cell lung cancer that progressed on radiotherapy plus ipilimumab. Some clones in this sample may be carry-over from other donors' samples.

The chain has TRBV11-2 and TRBJ1-5; tentative D call: TRBD1 (5 bases). The CDR3 spans 17 residues. Trimming left V 0 bases short and J 2 bases short, with 14 bases between. Germline V CDR1 and CDR2: SGHAT, FQNNGV. In DNA, the CDR3 is TGTGCCAGCAGCTTAGATCGGACAACGGGAGGCAATCAGCCCCAGCATTTT. This sequence encodes CASSLDRTTGGNQPQHF.

V gene TRBV18 combines with J gene TRBJ1-4; D ambiguous. V dropped 2 bases and J dropped 6 bases, with 10 bases sitting between them. The CDR3 is made up of 14 amino acids. CDR1 and CDR2 (germline): KGHSH, LQKENI. DNA for the CDR3: TGTGCCAGCTCACCAGAGCGGGAAGATGAAAAACTGTTTTTT. As protein: CASSPEREDEKLFF.

The chain uses TRBV4-2 and TRBJ1-5, with 7 nucleotides matching TRBD1. Germline CDR1 and CDR2: LGHNA and YNFKEQ. This CDR3 spans 14 amino acids. Unmatched junction bases numbered 3, after V lost 1 base and J lost 6 bases. CDR3: CASSQAGGGQPQHF. The CDR3 coding sequence is TGTGCCAGCAGCCAAGCAGGGGGAGGTCAGCCCCAGCATTTT.

The rearrangement joins TRBV6-5 to TRBJ2-7; the D gene is possibly TRBD1 (5 bases). CDR1 is MNHEY and CDR2 is SVGAGI in the germline V gene. The CDR3 is 13 amino acids. V shed 5 bases and J shed 3 bases, with 11 bases lying between them. The CDR3 coding sequence is TGTGCCAGCAGTCGCGACAGATACTACGAGCAGTACTTC. This encodes CASSRDRYYEQYF.

The genes are TRBV29-1 and TRBJ2-2, with TRBD2 matching over 13 bases. CDR1 and CDR2 (germline): SQVTM, ANQGSEA. V shed 6 bases, J shed 7 bases, and the junction held 8 bases outside the gene matches. This CDR3 region has 15 residues. CDR3: CSVDTSGGVIGELFF. DNA of the CDR3: TGCAGCGTGGACACTAGCGGGGGGGTAATCGGGGAGCTGTTTTTT.

This clone was detected a few times. V and J are TRBV7-9 and TRBJ1-4; no definite D call. Germline CDR1 SEHNR, CDR2 FQNEAQ (reference sequence). V was cut by 2 bases and J by 8 bases, with 6 bases left in between. CDR3 length: 12 amino acids. The CDR3 region is CASSLRMEKLFF. The CDR3 coding sequence is TGTGCCAGCAGCTTAAGAATGGAAAAACTGTTTTTT.

This rearrangement joins TRBV5-1 to TRBJ1-6; no clear D. V was trimmed by 3 bases and J by 5 bases, leaving 15 bases between them. The length of the CDR3 is 16 residues. In germline, CDR1 is SGHRS, CDR2 YFSETQ. The CDR3 sequence is CASSSNRARNNSPLHF. CDR3 sequence (DNA): TGCGCCAGCAGCTCCAATCGCGCCAGGAATAATTCACCCCTCCACTTT.

The rearrangement links TRBV5-1 to TRBJ1-3; weak D call: TRBD1 (5 bases). Germline values: CDR1 SGHRS, CDR2 YFSETQ. The CDR3 totals 15 residues. Trimming removed 4 bases at V and 4 bases at J, with 15 bases between. CDR3 DNA sequence: TGCGCCAGCAGCACCCAGGGTGAATGGGGAAACACCATATATTTT. Translation gives CASSTQGEWGNTIYF.

The genes are TRBV5-8 and TRBJ2-6; possibly TRBD1 for D (5 bases). V dropped 1 base and J dropped 4 bases, with 12 bases sitting between them. Per the germline V gene, CDR1 is SGHTS and CDR2 is YDEGEE. This CDR3 has 16 residues. The CDR3 sequence: CASSLNAGAGANVLTF. Written as DNA, the CDR3 is TGTGCCAGCAGCTTGAACGCTGGGGCCGGGGCCAACGTCCTGACTTTC.